This T cell receptor beta chain came from a study of shared clonotypes between healthy human individuals. Study conclusions and caveats: Of the naive CD4 clonotypes, roughly 5.5% were shared across several donors. Rarefaction indicated that sorted-subset sequencing remained incomplete although depth was large.

Regarding this clone: Antigen: not known.

The CDR3 loop spans 15 amino acids. Germline V gene data show CDR1 as SGHRS and CDR2 as YFSETQ. The ends were cut back, 1 base at V and 0 bases at J, with 10 bases in the middle. Profiled with immunoSEQ multiplex PCR; TCRdb holds only in-frame clones, not every one. Of 2 million to 2.5 million clones listed, 93% are singletons. This TCR came from a man between 18 and 35 years old in good health. Some clones in this sample may be carry-over from other donors' samples. Sequenced input: naive CD4+ T cells from PBMCs. Noted subset: CD45RA+ positively selected. The chain couples TRBV5-1 to TRBJ1-1, with D unclear. The CDR3, as DNA: TGCGCCAGCAGCTTGATGCCCCGGGTGAACACTGAAGCTTTCTTT. It specifies CASSLMPRVNTEAFF.